Listed here are 12 T cell receptor beta chains from one sample, sequenced in a study of T cells in Graves' hyperthyroidism and ophthalmopathy. From RNA transcripts, TCR beta CDR3 regions were amplified. When the TCR CDR3 underwent first-round RT-PCR, the HTBI primer set was used. From the multiplex PCR reads, TCRdb called clonotypes with MiXCR, one entry per CDR3 protein. The data show nearly 600,000 distinct CDR3 sequences, 14% seen once. The source material was blood. These receptors were obtained from a woman aged 18-35 years with Graves' ophthalmopathy.

This clonotype appeared a few times. The rearrangement uses TRBV6-1 and TRBJ1-1; possible D gene TRBD1, 5 bases. The germline gives CDR1 MNHNS, CDR2 SASEGT. Trimming removed 4 bases at V and 6 bases at J, with 9 bases between. This CDR3 is built from 12 residues. The DNA of the CDR3 is TGTGCCAGCAGTGCCATGGGGGCTGAAGCTTTCTTT. It translates to CASSAMGAEAFF.

The rearrangement links TRBV20-1 to TRBJ2-2; D gene uncertain. Trimming cost V 6 bases and J 1 base, with 9 bases left between them. There are 13 residues in the CDR3. Per germline, CDR1 DFQATT and CDR2 SNEGSKA (reference sequence). This CDR3 is CSAGGENTGELFF. DNA for the CDR3: TGCAGTGCAGGTGGGGAGAACACCGGGGAGCTGTTTTTT.

This chain uses TRBV7-2 with TRBJ2-3; TRBD2 matches at 15 bases. The ends lost 7 bases at V and 1 base at J; junction bases unmatched: 12. Per the germline V gene, CDR1 is SGHTA and CDR2 is FQGNSA. The CDR3 totals 19 residues. Here the CDR3 DNA reads TGTGCCAGCATCCCCGGGACTAGCGGGAGGCCGAGGGGCACAGATACGCAGTATTTT. Its protein is CASIPGTSGRPRGTDTQYF.

This clonotype was picked up many times. The chain recombines TRBV12-5 with TRBJ2-1, with 9 bases matching TRBD2. Germline values: CDR1 LGHNT, CDR2 FRNRAP. The ends lost 0 bases at V and 12 bases at J; junction bases unmatched: 21. This CDR3 comprises 19 residues. The CDR3 loop reads CASGLVWVAGAWGPFVQFF. The CDR3 nucleotides read TGTGCTAGTGGTTTGGTATGGGTAGCGGGAGCCTGGGGACCCTTTGTGCAGTTCTTC.

At least ten counts were recorded for this clonotype. The chain employs TRBV25-1 and TRBJ2-7; 8 bases fit TRBD1. The CDR3 runs 17 residues. J lost 3 bases, V lost 5 bases, and 15 bases had no gene match. Germline CDR1 and CDR2: MGHDK and SYGVNS. This CDR3 reads CASSPGTGLKSNYEQYF. In DNA, the CDR3 is TGTGCCAGCAGTCCCGGGACAGGCCTTAAGTCGAACTACGAGCAGTACTTC.

V is TRBV30 and J is TRBJ2-1; D remains unclear. Germline V gene sequence: CDR1 GTSNPN, CDR2 SVGIG (reference sequence). V lost 0 bases and J 6 bases, leaving 6 bases between the germline ends. The CDR3 is 12 amino acids. CDR3 protein: CAWSVFPNEQFF. Here the CDR3 DNA reads TGTGCCTGGAGTGTATTTCCCAATGAGCAGTTCTTC.

This clonotype was detected ten times or more. One end of the junction is discordant with germline, which a read error may explain. The DNA for the CDR3 is TGTGCCAGCAGACAAGGGACAGGGGGAATTGAAGCTTTCTTT. Its protein product is CASRQGTGGIEAFF. The rearrangement links TRBV3-1 to TRBJ1-1; TRBD1 agrees at 11 bases. Looked up from germline, CDR1 is LGHDT and CDR2 is YNNKEL (reference sequence). CDR3 size: 14 residues.

This clonotype was seen more than once but under ten times. V is TRBV19 and J is TRBJ1-5; the D gene is possibly TRBD1 (6 bases). Trimming shortened V by 7 bases and J by 1 base, and 20 bases separated the two germline ends. The germline gives CDR1 LNHDA, CDR2 SQIVND (reference sequence). This CDR3 has 17 residues. In DNA, the CDR3 is TGTGCCAGTATGGGGGGGGGGCGGTGGGGAAGCAATCAGCCCCAGCATTTT. This sequence encodes CASMGGGRWGSNQPQHF.

This clonotype was detected only a few times. The gene calls are TRBV5-1 and TRBJ2-5, with D uncertain. Germline V CDR1 and CDR2: SGHRS, YFSETQ. This CDR3 contains 14 residues. Between the trimmed V and J ends, which lost 4 bases and 5 bases, there was a span of 15 bases. CDR3 loop: CASSPVEKEETQYF. The CDR3 coding sequence is TGCGCCAGCAGCCCCGTCGAGAAGGAGGAGACCCAGTACTTC.

This clonotype was seen many times. This rearrangement joins TRBV20-1 to TRBJ2-2; a weak D match, TRBD1 (6 bases). This CDR3 has 11 residues. Germline V gives CDR1 DFQATT, CDR2 SNEGSKA (reference sequence). The CDR3 is CRTQGTGELFF. CDR3 in DNA: TGCAGGACACAGGGAACCGGGGAGCTGTTTTTT.

This clonotype was seen a few times. This chain links TRBV29-1 with TRBJ1-1, with D perhaps matching TRBD1 (5 bases). This CDR3 has 17 residues. The V gene lost 1 base and the J gene lost 1 base, with 19 bases spanning the gap. The germline V gene encodes CDR1 SQVTM and CDR2 ANQGSEA. In DNA, the CDR3 is TGCAGCGTTGAAGCCCATCAAGGCAGGGCGGGGAACACTGAAGCTTTCTTT. Its translation is CSVEAHQGRAGNTEAFF.

V gene TRBV3-1 combines with J gene TRBJ2-1; TRBD2 matches at 10 bases. The germline V gene encodes CDR1 LGHDT and CDR2 YNNKEL (reference sequence). V gave up 8 bases and J gave up 8 bases; unmatched junction bases: 6. CDR3 length: 13 residues. The CDR3 protein is CASRAGGPYEQFF. In nucleotides, the CDR3 is TGTGCCAGCCGAGCGGGAGGGCCCTATGAGCAGTTCTTC.